These 18 T cell receptor beta chains were all obtained from the same sample, sequenced in a study of OX40 agonist ivuxolimab in advanced cancers. Libraries were prepared through the immunoSEQ multiplex PCR assay. TCRdb carries this immuneACCESS record with in-frame sequences only. Its versions omit some clonotypes, under half of them owing to an unresolved V gene in the studies checked, with the rest unexplained. Present in this sample are about 49,000 clones, around 80% of which were seen just once. 1.5% to 2% of the sample is taken by the ten largest. Sequencing used CD4+ or CD8+ T cells sorted from blood, obtained in a trial of the OX40 agonist ivuxolimab. Receptors originate from an adult with an advanced solid tumor such as melanoma, head and neck, liver or kidney cancer.

CDR3 in DNA: TGTGCCAGCAGATCAAATTCGGACAGGGTCTTGAACACTGAAGCTTTCTTT. Its translation is CASRSNSDRVLNTEAFF. The gene calls are TRBV7-2 and TRBJ1-1, with TRBD1 identical over 8 bases. Germline lookup yields CDR1 SGHTA and CDR2 FQGNSA. The CDR3 has 17 amino acids. V lost 6 bases and J lost 0; bases outside the gene matches: 12.

This sequence joins TRBV7-9 and TRBJ1-4, with 7 bases that match TRBD1. The V gene's germline CDR1 is SEHNR and CDR2 FQNEAQ (reference sequence). The CDR3 contains 13 residues. V trimming: 6 bases; J trimming: 7 bases; junction bases outside the gene matches: 5. This chain's CDR3 is CASSPDRAEKLFF. In nucleotides, the CDR3 is TGTGCCAGCAGTCCTGACAGGGCTGAAAAACTGTTTTTT. Looking up the rest from reference TRBV7-9 and TRBJ1-4 gives the full variable domain: DTGVSQNPRHKITKRGQNVTFRCDPISEHNRLYWYRQTLGQGPEFLTYFQNEAQLEKSRLLSDRFSAERPKGSFSTLEIQRTEQGDSAMYLCASSPDRAEKLFFGSGTQLSVL.

V gene TRBV6-9 combines with J gene TRBJ1-1; a weak D match, TRBD1 (6 bases). Germline CDR1 is MNHGY and CDR2 is SVAAGI. V was trimmed by 3 bases and J by 3 bases, leaving 14 bases between them. This CDR3 is 15 amino acids long. The CDR3 region is CASSYFGTLDTEAFF. The DNA of the CDR3 is TGTGCCAGCAGTTACTTCGGGACACTTGACACTGAAGCTTTCTTT.

Only one count was recorded for this clone. The chain couples TRBV19 to TRBJ2-4, with 10 bases lining up with TRBD1. Germline CDR1 is LNHDA and CDR2 is SQIVND (reference sequence). J was trimmed by 3 bases and V by 5 bases; bases with no gene match: 4. The CDR3 loop spans 15 amino acids. The CDR3 here is CASSSWTGGKNIQYF. CDR3 sequence (DNA): TGTGCCAGTAGTTCCTGGACAGGGGGCAAAAACATTCAGTACTTC.

Of note for this clone: The conserved phenylalanine or tryptophan is not found at the CDR3 terminus, so this likely reflects a read error. The chain joins TRBV28 to TRBJ1-2; D unresolved. The CDR3 covers 15 residues. Germline V gives CDR1 MDHEN, CDR2 SYDVKM. V was cut by 7 bases and J by 5 bases, with 20 bases left in between. The CDR3 protein is CASTRPFLPSYGYTL. DNA of the CDR3: TGTGCCAGCACCAGGCCATTCCTCCCGTCATATGGCTACACCCTC.

In nucleotides, the CDR3 is TGTGCCAGCAGCTTAGGTGAGACAGGGCTTTACACCGGGGAGCTGTTTTTT. Translated, it gives CASSLGETGLYTGELFF. This chain joins TRBV7-4 and TRBJ2-2; TRBD1 agrees at 7 bases. CDR1 is SGHVT, CDR2 SQSDAQ, per germline. This CDR3 contains 17 residues. Germline trimming cut 1 base from V and 3 bases from J; bases unmatched to any gene: 8.

V usage is TRBV28 and J usage is TRBJ2-7; possibly TRBD1 for D (6 bases). With 2 bases removed from V and 2 bases from J, the gap between germline ends came to 10 bases. Looked up from germline, CDR1 is MDHEN and CDR2 is SYDVKM. CDR3 length: 14 amino acids. This CDR3 is CASSLMGQTYEQYF. The CDR3 DNA reads as TGTGCCAGCAGTTTAATGGGACAAACCTACGAGCAGTACTTC. Supplemented by reference TRBV28 and TRBJ2-7, the full variable domain reads DVKVTQSSRYLVKRTGEKVFLECVQDMDHENMFWYRQDPGLGLRLIYFSYDVKMKEKGDIPEGYSVSREKKERFSLILESASTNQTSMYLCASSLMGQTYEQYFGPGTRLTVT.

This chain joins TRBV28 and TRBJ2-5, with 8 bases fitting TRBD2. The germline V gene has CDR1 MDHEN and CDR2 SYDVKM. This CDR3 has 15 residues. J gave up 4 bases and V 5 bases, and 9 bases lay outside the gene matches. Here the CDR3 reads CASSPSGRSRETQYF. The CDR3 region has the DNA TGTGCCAGCAGTCCCAGCGGGAGAAGCCGAGAGACCCAGTACTTC. Looking up the rest from reference TRBV28 and TRBJ2-5 gives the full variable domain: DVKVTQSSRYLVKRTGEKVFLECVQDMDHENMFWYRQDPGLGLRLIYFSYDVKMKEKGDIPEGYSVSREKKERFSLILESASTNQTSMYLCASSPSGRSRETQYFGPGTRLLVL.

CDR3 in DNA: TGCAGCGACGGACAGAGCAACTATGGCTACACCTTC. Its translation: CSDGQSNYGYTF. This chain joins TRBV29-1 and TRBJ1-2; TRBD1 is a possible D gene (6 bases). Trimming removed 7 bases from V and 2 bases from J, with 11 bases in between. The CDR3 is 12 residues long. Germline CDR1 SQVTM, CDR2 ANQGSEA.

This rearrangement joins TRBV5-6 to TRBJ2-5; D is possibly TRBD1 (6 bases). This CDR3 is 13 amino acids long. Trimming left V 3 bases short and J 5 bases short, with 11 bases between. Per the germline V gene, CDR1 is SGHDT and CDR2 is YYEEEE. The CDR3 loop reads CASSWDIAETQYF. The CDR3 DNA reads as TGTGCCAGCAGCTGGGACATTGCGGAGACCCAGTACTTC.

In DNA, the CDR3 is TGTGCCAGCAGCCTGTTCGGGGAAGTATATACCGGGGAGCTGTTTTTT. This gives the protein CASSLFGEVYTGELFF. The chain couples TRBV11-2 to TRBJ2-2; D is perhaps TRBD2 (5 bases). V was pared by 5 bases and J by 5 bases, with 18 bases between. This CDR3 region has 16 residues. Per the germline V gene, CDR1 is SGHAT and CDR2 is FQNNGV.

The V gene is TRBV18, the J gene TRBJ1-2; 10 positions agree with TRBD1. The V gene end was trimmed by 4 bases and the J gene end by 7 bases; junction bases not matched to a gene: 9. Germline CDR1 is KGHSH and CDR2 is LQKENI. The CDR3 runs 15 residues. In nucleotides, the CDR3 is TGTGCCAGCTCACTCCGACAGGGGGCGAATTCTGGCTACACCTTC. This codes for CASSLRQGANSGYTF.

The DNA of the CDR3 is TGTGCCACCACAATAGTTGCGGGCTTCCAAGAGACCCAGTACTTC. Translation: CATTIVAGFQETQYF. The chain carries TRBV18 and TRBJ2-5, with TRBD2 as a possible D gene (5 bases). V was shortened by 10 bases and J by 1 base, with 19 bases between the two germline ends. The CDR3 loop spans 15 amino acids. The germline gives CDR1 KGHSH, CDR2 LQKENI.

The chain couples TRBV2 to TRBJ1-5; D ambiguous. This CDR3 spans 15 amino acids. The germline V and J ends were trimmed by 0 bases and 4 bases, with 10 bases remaining between them. Germline CDR1 is SNHLY and CDR2 is FYNNEI. The DNA for the CDR3 is TGTGCCAGCAGTGAAGCGCTTCGGCGAAATCAGCCCCAGCATTTT. Residues: CASSEALRRNQPQHF. The full variable domain, rest sourced from reference TRBV2 and TRBJ1-5, is EPEVTQTPSHQVTQMGQEVILRCVPISNHLYFYWYRQILGQKVEFLVSFYNNEISEKSEIFDDQFSVERPDGSNFTLKIRSTKLEDSAMYFCASSEALRRNQPQHFGDGTRLSIL.

This chain joins TRBV9 and TRBJ2-3, with 8 bases aligning to TRBD2. Germline-derived CDR1 and CDR2 are SGDLS and YYNGEE. The length of the CDR3 is 13 residues. The V gene end was trimmed by 5 bases and the J gene end by 3 bases; junction bases not matched to a gene: 2. The CDR3 sequence is CASRREATDTQYF. CDR3 DNA sequence: TGTGCCAGCAGGCGGGAGGCGACAGATACGCAGTATTTT.

J is TRBJ2-7 and V is TRBV28; the D is unclear. V dropped 2 bases and J dropped 3 bases, with 5 bases sitting between them. The CDR3 sequence is 12 residues long. The V gene's germline CDR1 is MDHEN and CDR2 SYDVKM. The CDR3 DNA reads TGTGCCAGCAGTTTAGGATTCTACGAGCAGTACTTC. It yields the protein CASSLGFYEQYF.

The chain has TRBV6-1 and TRBJ1-5; 7 bases are shared with TRBD1. The trim removed 6 bases at V and 5 bases at J, leaving 10 bases unmatched. This CDR3 has 15 amino acids. Germline CDR1 MNHNS, CDR2 SASEGT. The CDR3 nucleotides read TGTGCCAGCAGCGATGGGGGACAGAGGCATCAGCCCCAGCATTTT. This sequence encodes CASSDGGQRHQPQHF.

The sample holds a few counts of this clone. The rearrangement links TRBV5-1 to TRBJ2-5, with 10 nucleotides matching TRBD2. Germline V gene sequence: CDR1 SGHRS, CDR2 YFSETQ. The CDR3 length is 16 residues. J gave up 5 bases and V 0 bases, and 7 bases lay outside the gene matches. CDR3 sequence: CASSLVGAGGRETQYF. Here the CDR3 DNA reads TGCGCCAGCAGCTTGGTGGGAGCGGGAGGGCGCGAGACCCAGTACTTC.